The 23 T cell receptor beta chains below were found in one sample sequenced in a study of PD-L1 blockade in urothelial cancer. Some clones are missing from TCRdb's copy, which holds only in-frame ones; the method was immunoSEQ multiplex PCR. The sample yields some 79,000 clones, 82% seen once. Sequencing used PBMCs, obtained around atezolizumab (anti-PD-L1) treatment. The origin of the receptors is an older man with urothelial cancer.

The chain employs TRBV7-9 and TRBJ2-7, with TRBD2 matching 11 bases. The V segment lost 5 bases and the J segment 4 bases; nucleotides outside the gene matches: 4. CDR1 and CDR2 from the germline V gene are SEHNR and FQNEAQ (reference sequence). The CDR3 extends over 14 amino acids. The CDR3 nucleotides read TGTGCCAGCAGCCCTAGCGGGAGGTTTTACGAGCAGTACTTC. Protein product: CASSPSGRFYEQYF.

V is TRBV5-1 and J is TRBJ1-1, with 7 bases fitting TRBD1. Trimming took 4 bases from V and 3 from J; bases not matched to a gene: 6. CDR3 length: 14 residues. Germline V gene lookup returns CDR1 SGHRS and CDR2 YFSETQ. CDR3: CASSAGTDYTEAFF. DNA of the CDR3: TGCGCCAGCAGCGCTGGGACAGACTACACTGAAGCTTTCTTT.

The rearrangement uses TRBV14 and TRBJ1-5; possible D gene TRBD1, 6 bases. CDR1 SGHDN and CDR2 FVKESK come from the germline V gene. Between the trimmed V and J ends, which lost 4 bases and 4 bases, there was a span of 17 bases. The CDR3 totals 16 residues. The CDR3 nucleotides are TGTGCCAGCAGCCCACAGGGAGCGCGGACTAATCAGCCCCAGCATTTT. Its protein is CASSPQGARTNQPQHF.

The chain joins TRBV7-3 to TRBJ2-3; 9 nucleotides align to TRBD1. J was trimmed by 5 bases and V by 5 bases; bases with no gene match: 5. The CDR3 runs 14 residues. Germline V gene sequence: CDR1 SGHTA, CDR2 FQGTGA. The DNA for the CDR3 is TGTGCCAGCAGCCGGACAGGGGCTGGAGATACGCAGTATTTT. This codes for CASSRTGAGDTQYF.

The rearrangement links TRBV10-3 to TRBJ2-7; TRBD2 matches at 14 bases. The CDR3 has 21 amino acids. Germline loops: CDR1 ENHRY, CDR2 SYGVKD. V lost 2 bases, J lost 9 bases, and 24 bases stayed unmatched. The CDR3 reads CAISEGDRRTGTSGGSFVQYF. The DNA of the CDR3 is TGTGCCATCAGTGAGGGGGACAGGAGAACCGGGACTAGCGGGGGAAGTTTCGTGCAGTACTTC.

This chain joins TRBV7-9 and TRBJ1-2; 9 bases fit TRBD1. With 5 bases clipped from V and 3 bases from J, the junction kept 4 bases outside the gene matches. CDR3 length: 14 residues. Germline-derived CDR1 and CDR2 are SEHNR and FQNEAQ (reference sequence). The CDR3 nucleotides read TGTGCCAGCAGCACCCGACAGGGGGACTATGGCTACACCTTC. This encodes CASSTRQGDYGYTF.

The J gene is TRBJ2-2, the V gene TRBV5-1; TRBD1 aligns across 9 bases. CDR3 length equals 16 residues. Unmatched junction bases numbered 6, after V lost 4 bases and J lost 2 bases. Germline values: CDR1 SGHRS, CDR2 YFSETQ. CDR3 in amino acids: CASSRTGDFNTGELFF. The CDR3 nucleotides are TGCGCCAGCAGCAGGACAGGGGATTTTAACACCGGGGAGCTGTTTTTT.

This chain uses TRBV7-3 with TRBJ2-1; 14 bases fit TRBD2. This CDR3 contains 16 residues. Germline lookup yields CDR1 SGHTA and CDR2 FQGTGA. Trimming cost V 5 bases and J 6 bases; bases outside gene matches: 6. The CDR3 spells CASSRTSGGSSNEQFF. The CDR3 bases are TGTGCCAGCAGCAGGACTAGCGGGGGGTCGAGCAATGAGCAGTTCTTC.

In this sample, this clone turned up a few times. V gene TRBV14 combines with J gene TRBJ2-7; D possibly corresponds to TRBD2 (5 bases). CDR3 length: 13 amino acids. Germline CDR1 and CDR2: SGHDN and FVKESK. Trimming cost V 2 bases and J 9 bases, with 14 bases left between them. CDR3 in amino acids: CASSQTAGSVQYF. The CDR3 DNA follows: TGTGCCAGCAGCCAAACTGCGGGCAGTGTGCAGTACTTC.

Comment on this clone: One end of the junction fails to match germline, which may point to a read error. This rearrangement joins TRBV5-4 to TRBJ1-2; D is unclear. Germline CDR1 is SGHNT and CDR2 is YYREEE (reference sequence). There are 16 residues in the CDR3. The CDR3 loop reads CASSQSTTPEGYGYTF. CDR3 DNA: TGCGCCAGCAGCCAATCGACGACTCCGGAGGGCTATGGCTACACCTTC. The variable domain in full, with the rest retrieved from reference TRBV5-4 and TRBJ1-2, is ETGVTQSPTHLIKTRGQQVTLRCSSQSGHNTVSWYQQALGQGPQFIFQYYREEENGRGNFPPRFSGLQFPNYSSELNVNALELDDSALYLCASSQSTTPEGYGYTFGSGTRLTVV.

The rearrangement links TRBV18 to TRBJ1-2; D gene ambiguous. CDR1 is KGHSH and CDR2 is LQKENI in the germline V gene. This CDR3 region has 14 residues. V was cut by 3 bases and J by 0 bases, with 8 bases left in between. The CDR3 sequence: CASSPEGTNYGYTF. The CDR3 nucleotides read TGTGCCAGCTCACCGGAGGGAACTAACTATGGCTACACCTTC.

V usage is TRBV7-9 and J usage is TRBJ1-2, with 9 bases matching TRBD1. Germline loops: CDR1 SEHNR, CDR2 FQNEAQ (reference sequence). CDR3 length: 16 amino acids. Germline trimming cut 5 bases from V and 2 bases from J; bases unmatched to any gene: 9. The CDR3 region has the DNA TGTGCCAGCAGCCCGGGACAGGGAGGTACCAACTATGGCTACACCTTC. Its translation: CASSPGQGGTNYGYTF.

The count of this clone is one. The J gene is TRBJ2-6, the V gene TRBV7-3; no clear D gene. Trimming shortened V by 4 bases and J by 0 bases, and 10 bases separated the two germline ends. The CDR3 has 16 amino acids. Per germline, CDR1 SGHTA and CDR2 FQGTGA. The CDR3 reads CASSSGWASGANVLTF. The CDR3 nucleotides are TGTGCCAGCAGCTCCGGATGGGCCTCTGGGGCCAACGTCCTGACTTTC.

The rearrangement links TRBV19 to TRBJ1-2; D not resolved. The CDR3 runs 14 residues. The germline V gene encodes CDR1 LNHDA and CDR2 SQIVND (reference sequence). V shed 3 bases and J shed 3 bases, with 11 bases lying between them. This chain's CDR3 is CASSISYNDYGYTF. The CDR3 DNA reads TGTGCCAGTAGTATTAGCTATAACGACTATGGCTACACCTTC.

The V call is TRBV2, the J call TRBJ2-3; 9 bases are shared with TRBD1. Germline V gives CDR1 SNHLY, CDR2 FYNNEI. Trimming removed 5 bases from V and 4 bases from J; junction bases left unmatched: 7. There are 15 residues in the CDR3. The CDR3 DNA sequence: TGTGCCAGCAGTCCTACGACAGGGGGGGCAGATACGCAGTATTTT. It is translated as CASSPTTGGADTQYF. Full variable domain (missing parts from reference TRBV2 and TRBJ2-3): EPEVTQTPSHQVTQMGQEVILRCVPISNHLYFYWYRQILGQKVEFLVSFYNNEISEKSEIFDDQFSVERPDGSNFTLKIRSTKLEDSAMYFCASSPTTGGADTQYFGPGTRLTVL.

This chain uses TRBV6-1 with TRBJ2-2; 9 nucleotides match TRBD1. V lost 6 bases, J lost 4 bases, and 3 bases stayed unmatched. The CDR3 is 14 residues long. Germline values: CDR1 MNHNS, CDR2 SASEGT. Here the CDR3 DNA reads TGTGCCAGCAGGACAGGGGGAAGCACCGGGGAGCTGTTTTTT. It codes for CASRTGGSTGELFF.

The V gene is TRBV7-3, the J gene TRBJ1-6; 8 bases align to TRBD1. The CDR3 is 15 residues long. V gave up 2 bases and J gave up 11 bases; unmatched junction bases: 8. Germline lookup yields CDR1 SGHTA and CDR2 FQGTGA. The CDR3 DNA reads as TGTGCCAGCAGCTTAGCAGGACAGGGTGGGACACCCCTCCACTTT. Protein sequence: CASSLAGQGGTPLHF.

This sequence joins TRBV7-2 and TRBJ2-7; the match to TRBD1 covers 7 bases. The ends lost 4 bases at V and 6 bases at J; junction bases unmatched: 12. Germline CDR1 reads SGHTA; CDR2 reads FQGNSA. This CDR3 is built from 15 residues. In nucleotides, the CDR3 is TGTGCCAGCAGCTCGTCGACGACAGGGAATACCGAGCAGTACTTC. Protein product: CASSSSTTGNTEQYF.

V gene TRBV10-1 combines with J gene TRBJ1-3, with D unclear. The germline V gene encodes CDR1 WNHNN and CDR2 SYGVQD (reference sequence). Trimming pared 3 bases from V and 2 bases from J, leaving 5 bases between. The CDR3 runs 13 residues. This CDR3 reads CASSEQTGNTIYF. CDR3 bases: TGCGCCAGCAGTGAACAGACTGGAAACACCATATATTTT.

The rearrangement links TRBV13 to TRBJ1-4; perhaps TRBD1 as D (5 bases). CDR1 PRHDT and CDR2 FYEKMQ come from the germline V gene (reference sequence). The V end was cut by 2 bases, the J end by 2 bases, with 18 bases between. This CDR3 comprises 18 residues. DNA for the CDR3: TGTGCCAGCAGCTTAAGGATGACCCTCGGGGGGACTAATGAAAAACTGTTTTTT. It yields the protein CASSLRMTLGGTNEKLFF.

The V and J genes are TRBV12-5 and TRBJ2-3, with 15 nucleotides matching TRBD2. The V segment lost 1 base and the J segment 3 bases; nucleotides outside the gene matches: 8. The CDR3 consists of 19 residues. Germline V gives CDR1 LGHNT, CDR2 FRNRAP. The chain's CDR3 is CASGLASTGTSGGTDTQYF. The DNA of the CDR3 is TGTGCTAGTGGTTTGGCCTCGACCGGGACTAGCGGGGGGACAGATACGCAGTATTTT.

The rearrangement links TRBV15 to TRBJ2-3, with D unclear. This CDR3 contains 12 residues. Germline V lookup: CDR1 LNHNV, CDR2 YYDKDF (reference sequence). The germline V and J ends were trimmed by 4 bases and 5 bases, with 7 bases remaining between them. This CDR3 reads CATSTSRDTQYF. The CDR3 DNA is TGTGCCACCAGCACCTCCAGAGATACGCAGTATTTT.

This CDR3 reads CASRGGPRKYGYTF. In DNA, the CDR3 is TGTGCCAGCAGAGGAGGGCCCAGGAAATATGGCTACACCTTC. The chain uses TRBV27 and TRBJ1-2; D not certain. The germline CDR1 and CDR2 sequences are MNHEY and SMNVEV (reference sequence). This CDR3 has 14 residues. Trimming removed 6 bases at V and 5 bases at J, with 16 bases between.